The entry below gives a single T cell receptor (beta chain) sequence along with its context. Its antigen is undetermined. These data are taken from a study of blood T cells in healthy people across ages. The use of a sample-barcoded 5' primer and a J-beta primer mix characterized a second PCR of roughly 7 to 12 cycles. A template-switch adaptor that had 12 random nucleotides put a tag on each cDNA molecule. Each CDR3 protein gets one entry after TCRdb re-called the 5' RACE reads with MiXCR. This table holds a few hundred thousand distinct CDR3 sequences, around 27% found once. Study results and caveats: Leaving the PBMCs unsorted stopped any conclusive comparison of naive versus antigen-experienced cells.

Separately, the same data were catalogued under a study of T cells of mothers and their children. That study reports: Whether related or unrelated, pairs show similar shaping of TCR recombination output by thymic selection.

The specimen was blood. The receptor comes from a boy between 2 and 15 years old in good health.

The CDR3 region has the DNA TGTGCCAGCAGCTTAACGGGGACTGAGCAGTTCTTC. Translation gives CASSLTGTEQFF. The chain couples TRBV7-3 to TRBJ2-1; tentatively, D is TRBD1 or TRBD2 (5 bases each). CDR1 is SGHTA and CDR2 is FQGTGA in the germline V gene. This CDR3 is 12 amino acids long. Trimming took 0 bases from V and 9 from J, leaving 6 bases between them.